Each of the 6 T cell receptor beta chains below was sequenced from the same sample in a study of a mutant IDH1 vaccine in newly diagnosed glioma. The data were produced by immunoSEQ multiplex PCR, yet TCRdb's version contains in-frame clones alone and is incomplete. The sample shows 37,000 or so clones, about four fifths of them seen only once. Time point defined: week 5, during vaccination. Doses consisted of 300 ug of mutant IDH1 20-mer peptide each, paired with topical imiquimod. These receptors' targets are unknown. Sample: PBMCs, taken from a glioma patient whose treatment included an IDH1 peptide vaccine. Receptors were obtained from a man aged 25-45 years with glioma.

V and J are TRBV7-2 and TRBJ1-1; D unresolved. Deletions cut 6 bases from V and 4 bases from J, with 12 bases between. The germline V gene has CDR1 SGHTA and CDR2 FQGNSA. This CDR3 comprises 13 residues. CDR3 sequence (DNA): TGTGCCAGCAGATACTGGACGGGCACTGAAGCTTTCTTT. Translation gives CASRYWTGTEAFF.

V and J are TRBV2 and TRBJ2-2; the match to TRBD1 covers 9 bases. V trimming: 4 bases; J trimming: 4 bases; junction bases outside the gene matches: 16. This CDR3 has 19 amino acids. Germline lookup yields CDR1 SNHLY and CDR2 FYNNEI. CDR3 DNA sequence: TGTGCCAGCAGTGTACAAGGGGGGACAGGGATAATGGGCACCGGGGAGCTGTTTTTT. Its translation: CASSVQGGTGIMGTGELFF.

V gene TRBV27 combines with J gene TRBJ2-7; TRBD1 matches at 9 bases. Germline V gene data show CDR1 as MNHEY and CDR2 as SMNVEV (reference sequence). The CDR3 has 14 amino acids. V trimming: 5 bases; J trimming: 3 bases; junction bases outside the gene matches: 5. The CDR3 loop is CASSLEDRGYEQYF. The CDR3 coding sequence is TGTGCCAGCAGTCTCGAGGACAGGGGCTACGAGCAGTACTTC.

This sequence joins TRBV30 and TRBJ1-1, with D perhaps TRBD1 (5 bases). V was shortened by 1 base and J by 5 bases, with 11 bases between the two germline ends. Germline V gene lookup returns CDR1 GTSNPN and CDR2 SVGIG (reference sequence). CDR3 size: 13 residues. CDR3 nucleotide sequence: TGTGCCTGGAGTGAGGGGCAGGAGACTGAAGCTTTCTTT. Its translation is CAWSEGQETEAFF.

This sequence joins TRBV6-1 and TRBJ1-1; TRBD1 aligns across 7 bases. With V trimmed by 8 bases and J by 1 base, 10 bases remained unmatched. This CDR3 region has 15 residues. The germline V gene has CDR1 MNHNS and CDR2 SASEGT. This CDR3 is CASQEWAGGNTEAFF. CDR3 bases: TGTGCCAGCCAAGAATGGGCAGGGGGGAACACTGAAGCTTTCTTT.

The V gene is TRBV5-1, the J gene TRBJ2-5, with 7 nucleotides matching TRBD2. Germline CDR1 reads SGHRS; CDR2 reads YFSETQ. The CDR3 totals 11 residues. After removal of 9 bases from V and 4 bases from J, the junction contained 3 bases not matched to a gene. CDR3 sequence: CATSGGETQYF. The CDR3, as DNA: TGCGCCACCTCGGGGGGAGAGACCCAGTACTTC.